This TCR beta chain derives from a study of neurological immune-mediated disorders. With 10-nucleotide random UMIs included, cDNA was synthesized by 5'RACE. TCRdb processed the 5' RACE reads anew with MiXCR; each CDR3 protein has one entry. In the table there are 35,000 to 45,000 distinct CDR3 sequences, 7% to 8% of which are singletons. Germline V gives CDR1 SGHAT, CDR2 FQNNGV. The CDR3 covers 15 residues. After removal of 3 bases from V and 7 bases from J, the junction contained 8 bases not matched to a gene. The study built unsorted libraries from 2 million PBMCs kept at -80 C. In its sample, this clonotype was seen many times. Antigen unknown. Study observations and caveats: Levels of TCR clonal expansion peaked in HTLV-1-associated myelopathy and reached their lowest in multiple sclerosis, under those of healthy controls.

Specimen: PBMCs. The V and J genes are TRBV11-2 and TRBJ2-1, with 8 positions matching TRBD1. This TCR came from a woman in her thirties or forties in good health. The chain's CDR3 is CASSFRTGNYNEQFF. DNA for the CDR3: TGTGCCAGCAGCTTCCGGACAGGGAACTATAATGAGCAGTTCTTC.